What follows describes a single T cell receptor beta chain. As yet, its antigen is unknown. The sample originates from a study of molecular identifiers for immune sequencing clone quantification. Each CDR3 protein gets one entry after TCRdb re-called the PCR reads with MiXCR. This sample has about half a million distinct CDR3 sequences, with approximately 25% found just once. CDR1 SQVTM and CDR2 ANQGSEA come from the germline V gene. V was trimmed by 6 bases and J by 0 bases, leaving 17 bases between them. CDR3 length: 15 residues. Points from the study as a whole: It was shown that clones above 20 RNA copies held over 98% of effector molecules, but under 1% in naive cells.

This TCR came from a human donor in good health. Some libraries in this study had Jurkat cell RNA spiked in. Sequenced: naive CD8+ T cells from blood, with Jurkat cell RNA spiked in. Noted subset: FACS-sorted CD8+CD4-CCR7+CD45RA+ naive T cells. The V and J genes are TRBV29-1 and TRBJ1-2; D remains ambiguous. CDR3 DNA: TGCAGCGTCCAAGTTTTTTCGGACCCTAACTATGGCTACACCTTC. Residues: CSVQVFSDPNYGYTF.